Sequencing of this TCR beta chain was carried out in a study of blood T cell repertoires in COVID-19. About the study: Some COVID-19 samples were acute and others convalescent; all came from the United States, Italy and Spain. Sources were T cells, B-cell-depleted T cells, or PBMCs; the material itself was cDNA or gDNA.

Original methodology: Counts of nucleated cells, estimated from reference gene primer amplification, were obtained. Sequencing used immunoSEQ multiplex PCR; TCRdb keeps in-frame clones, though not all of them. That table supplies the V and J calls and clone size; D and trimming were determined from the DNA. The data contain 90,000 or so clones, around 87% of them singletons. The CDR3 is 14 residues long. Trimming removed 5 bases from V and 7 bases from J, with 15 bases in between. CDR1 LNHDA and CDR2 SQIVND come from the germline V gene (reference sequence). Input material: peripheral blood. The TCR comes from a human donor in a cohort sampled during active COVID-19. The genes are TRBV19 and TRBJ1-5, with D possibly being TRBD1 (5 bases). The CDR3 bases are TGTGCCAGTAGTGAGACAGACTTTCTGCAGCCCCAGCATTTT. This codes for CASSETDFLQPQHF. Full variable domain (rest looked up from reference TRBV19 and TRBJ1-5): DGGITQSPKYLFRKEGQNVTLSCEQNLNHDAMYWYRQDPGQGLRLIYYSQIVNDFQKGDIAEGYSVSREKKESFPLTVTSAQKNPTAFYLCASSETDFLQPQHFGDGTRLSIL.